The entry below describes one T cell receptor beta chain. Antigen unknown. The sample is drawn from a study of early T cells in non-severe SARS-CoV-2 infection. Study findings and constraints: The VDJdb matching leaned toward anti-spike CD8 responses and overlooked private and CD4 specificities.

Individual cDNA molecules each received unique molecular identifiers attached to them. MiXCR was run by TCRdb on the 5' RACE reads, yielding one entry per CDR3 protein. The sample has tens of thousands of distinct CDR3 sequences, around 15% seen once; the top ten hold 5% to 7%. The CDR3 length is 14 residues. V gave up 10 bases and J gave up 9 bases, with 22 bases separating them. Germline V gene data show CDR1 as MNHNS and CDR2 as SASEGT. This TCR was sampled from an adult who was a healthcare worker with PCR-confirmed SARS-CoV-2 infection or an uninfected control (not recorded which). The source material was whole blood. This chain joins TRBV6-1 and TRBJ2-1; D gene ambiguous. As DNA, the CDR3 is TGTGCCATCGATAAAAACGACATAACTGGTGAGCAGTTCTTC. This translates into CAIDKNDITGEQFF.